These T cell receptor beta chains were read from a single sample in a study of response to subunit inactivated influenza vaccine. TCRdb re-called the RT-PCR reads through MiXCR, storing one row per CDR3 protein. The table lists fewer than 800,000 distinct CDR3 sequences, roughly 14% of them singletons, with 9.5% to 13% in the top ten. Source: PBMCs from blood, taken 12 days after vaccination. The receptors here all came from a man aged 45-60 years who received an inactivated influenza vaccine. Both conserved end residues are part of each CDR3. Size tells how often a clone was seen (once, few, many) or the class of an expanded clone, and some rows leave it out.

>15|many|TRBV29-1
CSVASGTGGNQPQHF
>15|-|TRBV23-1
CARRPNNSYTDTQYF
>16|few|TRBV20-1
CSARGQGSSYNSPLHF
>14|few|TRBV18
CASSVGLPPDTQYF
>14|few|TRBV11-2
CASRLQGSYYEQYF
>13|-|TRBV12-3/TRBV12-4
CASSSGQKETQYF
>15|-|TRBV24-1
CATSDSRTASGELFF
>19|-|TRBV5-6
CASSLAVLAGAPSAGELFF
>13|-|TRBV2
CASTGLDLETQYF
>16|few|TRBV28
CASSLGPGRGSGELFF
>12|-|TRBV24-1
CATWCCQNEQFF
>13|-|TRBV24-1
CATSLSKNTEAFF
>13|-|TRBV5-1
CASSLELAYAQYF
>15|few|TRBV6-5
CASSFRTGLNYGYTF
>18|-|TRBV6-1
CASRKSYIGTLTTYEQYF
>15|-|TRBV5-1
CASTEPGQGIYEQYF
>14|-|TRBV7-9
CASSSSQGGSGYTF
>13|few|TRBV29-1
CSVEFQGTYEQYF
>15|-|TRBV20-1
CSAVRTGDGTDTQYF
>13|-|TRBV5-1
CASRGPNQETQYF
>12|many|TRBV29-1
CSAHLGGETQYF
>17|-|TRBV7-9
CASSLGRAGGDNQPQHF
>16|-|TRBV28
CASSLRRTGLYTEAFF
>11|-|TRBV20-1
CSAIPGLKAFF
>19|few|TRBV6-2/TRBV6-3
CASSYSVVAGGPMADTQYF
>15|-|TRBV21-1
CASPRDRGLEDTQYF
>14|few|TRBV5-1
CASSFRPGGYEQYF
>14|-|TRBV11-2
CASSPQSRKETQYF
>15|-|TRBV6-5
CASSYLRTNTGELFF